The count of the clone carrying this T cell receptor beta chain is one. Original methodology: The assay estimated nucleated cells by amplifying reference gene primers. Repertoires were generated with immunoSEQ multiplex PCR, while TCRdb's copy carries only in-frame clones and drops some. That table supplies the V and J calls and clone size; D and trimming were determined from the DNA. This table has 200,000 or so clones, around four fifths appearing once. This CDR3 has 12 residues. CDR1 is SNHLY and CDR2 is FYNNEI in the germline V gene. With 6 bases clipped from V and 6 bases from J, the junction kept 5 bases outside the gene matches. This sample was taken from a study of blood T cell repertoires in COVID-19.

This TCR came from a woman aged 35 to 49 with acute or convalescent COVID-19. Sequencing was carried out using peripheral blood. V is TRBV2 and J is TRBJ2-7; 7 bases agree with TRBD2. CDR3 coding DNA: TGTGCCAGCAGAGCGACTAGCCGCGAGCAGTACTTC. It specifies CASRATSREQYF.